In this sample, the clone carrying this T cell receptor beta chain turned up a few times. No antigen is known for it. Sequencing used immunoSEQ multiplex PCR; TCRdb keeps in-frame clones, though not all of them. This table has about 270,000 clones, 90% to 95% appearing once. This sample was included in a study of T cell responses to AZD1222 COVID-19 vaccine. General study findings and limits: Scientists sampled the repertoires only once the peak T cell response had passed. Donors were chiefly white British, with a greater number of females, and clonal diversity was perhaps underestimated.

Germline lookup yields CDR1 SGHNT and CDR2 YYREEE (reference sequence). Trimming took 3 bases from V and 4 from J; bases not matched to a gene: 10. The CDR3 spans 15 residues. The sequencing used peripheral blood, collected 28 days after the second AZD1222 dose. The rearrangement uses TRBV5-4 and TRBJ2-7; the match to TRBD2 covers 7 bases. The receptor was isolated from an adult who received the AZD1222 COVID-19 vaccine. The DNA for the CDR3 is TGTGCCAGCAGCTCCTCGTCCGGGGGGAATTACGAGCAGTACTTC. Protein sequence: CASSSSSGGNYEQYF.